This passage covers 30 T cell receptor beta chains from one sample sequenced in a study of blood T cell repertoires in COVID-19. Only in-frame clones appear in the TCRdb table, and some are missing; sequencing was by immunoSEQ multiplex PCR. The table shows 170,000 or so clones, with around 80% occurring only once. The sequenced sample was peripheral blood. These TCRs come from a man in his sixties or seventies with active or convalescent COVID-19.

The V and J genes are TRBV4-3 and TRBJ2-5; 8 positions match TRBD1. The ends lost 2 bases at V and 4 bases at J; junction bases unmatched: 3. This CDR3 region has 14 residues. Germline V gene lookup returns CDR1 LGHNA and CDR2 YSLEER. The CDR3 sequence is CASSQQGARETQYF. Here the CDR3 DNA reads TGCGCCAGCAGCCAACAGGGGGCGCGAGAGACCCAGTACTTC.

V and J are TRBV6-2 or TRBV6-3 and TRBJ1-5; D gene unclear. The germline V and J ends were trimmed by 6 bases and 2 bases, with 14 bases remaining between them. The CDR3 covers 15 residues. Germline V gives CDR1 MNHEY, CDR2 SVGEGT. The CDR3 sequence is CASSRNFEGNQPQHF. In nucleotides, the CDR3 is TGTGCCAGCAGCCGAAACTTCGAGGGCAATCAGCCCCAGCATTTT.

Many counts were recorded for this clone. The V call is TRBV7-9, the J call TRBJ2-1, with TRBD1 matching 7 bases. V lost 8 bases and J lost 4; bases outside the gene matches: 14. Per the germline V gene, CDR1 is SEHNR and CDR2 is FQNEAQ (reference sequence). This CDR3 spans 16 amino acids. The DNA for the CDR3 is TGTGCCAGCCCCGATAAAGGGGGCGGTCGGTACAATGAGCAGTTCTTC. It yields the protein CASPDKGGGRYNEQFF.

The chain employs TRBV6-5 and TRBJ2-7; 7 nucleotides line up with TRBD1. With 1 base clipped from V and 1 base from J, the junction kept 1 base outside the gene matches. This CDR3 spans 14 amino acids. Germline CDR1 and CDR2: MNHEY and SVGAGI. CDR3 amino acids: CASSYLGQSYEQYF. In DNA form, the CDR3 reads TGTGCCAGCAGTTACTTGGGACAGTCCTACGAGCAGTACTTC.

This chain connects TRBV7-9 to TRBJ1-5; 12 nucleotides line up with TRBD1. The CDR3 is 17 residues long. CDR1 is SEHNR and CDR2 is FQNEAQ in the germline V gene (reference sequence). V dropped 0 bases and J dropped 3; count of bases not matched to a gene: 3. For the CDR3, the DNA is TGTGCCAGCAGCTTAGCGGGGACAGGGGGCCCCAATCAGCCCCAGCATTTT. Its translation is CASSLAGTGGPNQPQHF.

This chain joins TRBV7-8 and TRBJ2-1; D is perhaps TRBD2 (6 bases). V gave up 5 bases and J gave up 5 bases, with 22 bases separating them. This CDR3 has 17 amino acids. CDR1 is SGHVS and CDR2 is FQNEAQ in the germline V gene. The CDR3 DNA reads TGTGCCAGCAGCCTAATGGGAGCGGGTGGAGTTCACAATGAGCAGTTCTTC. Its protein is CASSLMGAGGVHNEQFF.

The genes are TRBV2 and TRBJ1-1, with D possibly TRBD1 on 5 matching bases. Germline V lookup: CDR1 SNHLY, CDR2 FYNNEI. The CDR3 runs 13 residues. V lost 1 base and J 4 bases, leaving 7 bases between the germline ends. The CDR3 sequence: CASSEEGITEAFF. The CDR3 DNA reads as TGTGCCAGCAGTGAAGAGGGGATCACTGAAGCTTTCTTT.

This chain uses TRBV4-1 with TRBJ1-2; 8 bases are a match to TRBD1. V lost 4 bases and J lost 8; bases outside the gene matches: 12. The CDR3 has 15 amino acids. Germline V gene data show CDR1 as MGHRA and CDR2 as YSYEKL. CDR3 amino acids: CASSPTGQATGGYTF. The DNA of the CDR3 is TGCGCCAGCAGCCCTACGGGACAGGCGACGGGGGGCTACACCTTC.

The CDR3 coding sequence is TGTGCCAGCAGCCAAGATCCTCCATTAGCGGGAGGGCCTAGCGAGCAGTACTTC. The encoded protein is CASSQDPPLAGGPSEQYF. The chain uses TRBV4-2 and TRBJ2-7, with TRBD2 matching 11 bases. CDR3 size: 18 residues. With V trimmed by 0 bases and J by 6 bases, 13 bases remained unmatched. Germline V gene data show CDR1 as LGHNA and CDR2 as YNFKEQ.

CDR3 region: CASSLSQVLDEQYF. The CDR3 region has the DNA TGTGCCAGCAGTTTATCACAGGTGCTGGACGAGCAGTACTTC. The V gene is TRBV27, the J gene TRBJ2-7, with D perhaps TRBD1 (5 bases). Germline loops: CDR1 MNHEY, CDR2 SMNVEV (reference sequence). V was pared by 0 bases and J by 5 bases, with 11 bases between. This CDR3 region has 14 residues.

V is TRBV5-6 and J is TRBJ1-2; tentative D call: TRBD1 (6 bases). The CDR3 extends over 13 amino acids. V lost 2 bases to trimming and J lost 4 bases, with 9 bases between them. Germline V gene lookup returns CDR1 SGHDT and CDR2 YYEEEE. The CDR3 coding sequence is TGTGCCAGCAGCTTAGGGACACCCTATGGCTACACCTTC. This codes for CASSLGTPYGYTF.

The V gene is TRBV3-1 (or the pseudogene TRBV3-2), the J gene TRBJ1-4; D might be TRBD1 (6 bases). This CDR3 comprises 15 residues. V lost 5 bases to trimming and J lost 3 bases, with 13 bases between them. Germline lookup yields CDR1 LGHDT and CDR2 YNNKEL (reference sequence). The CDR3 region has the DNA TGTGCCAGCAGCGTGGGGACATCAGCTAATGAAAAACTGTTTTTT. Encoded protein: CASSVGTSANEKLFF.

The J gene is TRBJ2-3, the V gene TRBV6-5; tentatively, D is TRBD1 (5 bases). Germline V gene lookup returns CDR1 MNHEY and CDR2 SVGAGI. The CDR3 loop spans 14 amino acids. V was shortened by 7 bases and J by 2 bases, with 13 bases between the two germline ends. The CDR3 sequence is CASKFRADTDTQYF. CDR3 nucleotide sequence: TGTGCCAGCAAGTTCAGGGCGGACACAGATACGCAGTATTTT.

The rearrangement uses TRBV9 and TRBJ2-3; TRBD2 might be the D (5 bases). Trimming took off 3 bases at V and 4 bases at J, with 12 bases between the two ends. The CDR3 extends over 14 amino acids. From germline, CDR1 is SGDLS and CDR2 YYNGEE. CDR3 nucleotide sequence: TGTGCCAGCAGCGGAGGTATGGAGGCAGATACGCAGTATTTT. Protein: CASSGGMEADTQYF.

This chain uses TRBV7-6 with TRBJ2-1; 10 nucleotides agree with TRBD2. Germline assignment: CDR1 SGHVS and CDR2 FNYEAQ. This CDR3 is 17 amino acids long. Trimming removed 2 bases from V and 4 bases from J; junction bases left unmatched: 8. As DNA, the CDR3 is TGTGCCAGCAGCTTAAGGTCCAGCGGGAGGGGATACAATGAGCAGTTCTTC. Amino acids: CASSLRSSGRGYNEQFF.

The table lists this clone with a few counts. The V call is TRBV6-4, the J call TRBJ1-1; D might be TRBD1 (6 bases). Germline lookup yields CDR1 MRHNA and CDR2 SNTAGT. The CDR3 sequence is 15 residues long. V was clipped by 6 bases and J by 0 bases, with 14 bases between them. The CDR3: CASSPWGHMNTEAFF. CDR3 nucleotides: TGTGCCAGCAGCCCCTGGGGACATATGAACACTGAAGCTTTCTTT.

In DNA, the CDR3 is TGTGCCAGTAGTCTTGTCCCTCTTTTAGCGTTAACGAACACCGGGGAGCTGTTTTTT. Its translation is CASSLVPLLALTNTGELFF. The gene calls are TRBV19 and TRBJ2-2, with D possibly being TRBD2 (5 bases). Looked up from germline, CDR1 is LNHDA and CDR2 is SQIVND (reference sequence). V was clipped by 5 bases and J by 0 bases, with 22 bases between them. The CDR3 sequence is 19 residues long.

The chain joins TRBV5-1 to TRBJ2-5, with D possibly being TRBD2 (7 bases). Germline CDR1 and CDR2: SGHRS and YFSETQ. The CDR3 runs 15 residues. With 0 bases removed from V and 1 base from J, the gap between germline ends came to 10 bases. CDR3 nucleotide sequence: TGCGCCAGCAGCTTGGGCGGGGGCGGCCAAGAGACCCAGTACTTC. Its protein product is CASSLGGGGQETQYF.

V is TRBV3-1 (or the pseudogene TRBV3-2) and J is TRBJ2-3, with a possible D match to TRBD2 (5 bases). Germline V lookup: CDR1 LGHDT, CDR2 YNNKEL (reference sequence). Trimming stripped 4 bases from V and 1 base from J, with 12 bases between. The CDR3 extends over 15 amino acids. The CDR3 reads CASSPHLARTDTQYF. The CDR3 region has the DNA TGTGCCAGCAGCCCCCATCTAGCACGCACAGATACGCAGTATTTT.

J is TRBJ1-4 and V is TRBV6-5; TRBD1 is a possible D gene (6 bases). Germline CDR1 MNHEY, CDR2 SVGAGI. Trimming cost V 5 bases and J 10 bases, with 8 bases left between them. CDR3 length: 11 amino acids. DNA of the CDR3: TGTGCCAGCAGTCTACAGGGAAAACTGTTTTTT. As protein: CASSLQGKLFF.

The chain employs TRBV12-3 or TRBV12-4 and TRBJ1-1; D is ambiguous. Trimming removed 9 bases from V and 5 bases from J, with 13 bases in between. The CDR3 has 12 residues. CDR3 sequence: CASTRGMTEAFF. CDR3 in DNA: TGTGCCAGTACACGGGGAATGACTGAAGCTTTCTTT.

The chain combines TRBV2 with TRBJ2-7, with 12 bases fitting TRBD2. This CDR3 is built from 16 residues. Germline lookup yields CDR1 SNHLY and CDR2 FYNNEI. With 1 base clipped from V and 4 bases from J, the junction kept 5 bases outside the gene matches. The CDR3 sequence: CASSEGLLAGGYEQYF. In DNA, the CDR3 is TGTGCCAGCAGTGAAGGTCTGCTAGCGGGGGGGTACGAGCAGTACTTC.

The V call is TRBV18, the J call TRBJ2-5; 9 bases are shared with TRBD1. CDR1 and CDR2 from the germline V gene are KGHSH and LQKENI. This CDR3 has 16 amino acids. With V trimmed by 4 bases and J by 5 bases, 11 bases remained unmatched. CDR3 region: CASSLNPGQGYETQYF. CDR3 nucleotide sequence: TGTGCCAGCTCACTCAACCCAGGACAGGGGTACGAGACCCAGTACTTC.

The chain couples TRBV6-5 to TRBJ1-5; a possible D gene is TRBD1 (6 bases). Germline values: CDR1 MNHEY, CDR2 SVGAGI. Trimming left V 6 bases short and J 0 bases short, with 12 bases between. The CDR3 is made up of 15 amino acids. The CDR3, as DNA: TGTGCCAGCAGGCTGGGACACTATAGCAATCAGCCCCAGCATTTT. It is translated as CASRLGHYSNQPQHF.

The chain couples TRBV5-1 to TRBJ1-6; the D gene is possibly TRBD1 (5 bases). Germline CDR1 reads SGHRS; CDR2 reads YFSETQ. There are 15 residues in the CDR3. Trimming cost V 4 bases and J 4 bases, with 12 bases left between them. The CDR3 here is CASSPGQNYNSPLHF. For the CDR3, the DNA is TGCGCCAGCAGCCCCGGACAAAATTATAATTCACCCCTCCACTTT.

DNA for the CDR3: TGTGCCAGCTCATCGGTACAGGGTGGGGAGACCCAGTACTTC. This encodes CASSSVQGGETQYF. The V gene is TRBV18, the J gene TRBJ2-5; D might be TRBD1 (6 bases). The germline CDR1 and CDR2 sequences are KGHSH and LQKENI. V was shortened by 5 bases and J by 5 bases, with 15 bases between the two germline ends. The CDR3 has 14 amino acids.

This rearrangement joins TRBV5-1 to TRBJ2-3; D might be TRBD1 (6 bases). The CDR3 covers 16 residues. The germline CDR1 and CDR2 sequences are SGHRS and YFSETQ. V gave up 4 bases and J gave up 0 bases, with 15 bases separating them. CDR3 loop: CASSTRTEVSTDTQYF. DNA for the CDR3: TGCGCCAGCAGCACAAGGACAGAAGTTAGCACAGATACGCAGTATTTT.

The chain recombines TRBV30 with TRBJ1-2, with D unclear. CDR1 is GTSNPN, CDR2 SVGIG, per germline (reference sequence). The V end was cut by 0 bases, the J end by 0 bases, with 11 bases between. The CDR3 loop spans 15 amino acids. Here the CDR3 DNA reads TGTGCCTGGAGTGTAGGAACAGAGCCTAACTATGGCTACACCTTC. Protein: CAWSVGTEPNYGYTF.

The genes are TRBV20-1 and TRBJ1-5; D possibly corresponds to TRBD1 (5 bases). Trimming removed 3 bases from V and 7 bases from J, with 13 bases in between. Germline CDR1 is DFQATT and CDR2 is SNEGSKA (reference sequence). The CDR3 has 13 amino acids. The CDR3 DNA sequence: TGCAGTGCTAGTCTGCAGGGAGGGCAGCCCCAGCATTTT. Protein sequence: CSASLQGGQPQHF.

The sample holds a few counts of this clone. This chain links TRBV19 with TRBJ1-2; 8 nucleotides agree with TRBD1. V shed 6 bases, J shed 6 bases, and the junction held 3 bases outside the gene matches. The CDR3 loop spans 12 amino acids. Germline assignment: CDR1 LNHDA and CDR2 SQIVND (reference sequence). The CDR3 bases are TGTGCCAGTAGCCCAGGGGGCGATGGCTACACCTTC. Its translation: CASSPGGDGYTF. Full variable domain (remainder filled in from reference TRBV19 and TRBJ1-2): DGGITQSPKYLFRKEGQNVTLSCEQNLNHDAMYWYRQDPGQGLRLIYYSQIVNDFQKGDIAEGYSVSREKKESFPLTVTSAQKNPTAFYLCASSPGGDGYTFGSGTRLTVV.